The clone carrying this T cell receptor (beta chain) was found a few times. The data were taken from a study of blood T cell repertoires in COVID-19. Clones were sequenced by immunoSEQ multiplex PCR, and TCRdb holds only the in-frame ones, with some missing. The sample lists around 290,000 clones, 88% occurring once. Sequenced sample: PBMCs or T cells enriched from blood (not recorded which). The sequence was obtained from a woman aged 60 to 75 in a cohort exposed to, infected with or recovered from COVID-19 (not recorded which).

The CDR3 protein is CASSSGTGRKYF. Here the CDR3 DNA reads TGTGCCAGCAGTTCCGGGACAGGGAGGAAGTACTTC. This chain connects TRBV6-2 or TRBV6-3 to TRBJ2-7; 9 bases line up with TRBD1. V was pared by 4 bases and J by 11 bases, with 6 bases of the junction left unmatched. The CDR3 sequence is 12 residues long. The V gene's germline CDR1 is MNHEY and CDR2 SVGEGT.